A selection of T cell receptor beta chains follows, all from one sample in a study of blood T cell repertoires in COVID-19. Sequencing was performed with immunoSEQ multiplex PCR; in TCRdb, only in-frame clones are kept and a portion is missing. The sample lists approximately 260,000 clones, roughly 90% occurring once. Sequenced sample: peripheral blood. The receptors derive from a middle-aged woman who had recovered from COVID-19. Both conserved end residues are part of each CDR3. Each record gives: clone size, J gene, V gene, CDR3 protein. Where a row states a size, it is once, few, many or the class of an expanded clone; other rows omit it.

- TRBJ2-3 TRBV7-2 CASSLGGQGGNTQYF
- TRBJ2-5 TRBV15 CATSRTGEETQYF
once TRBJ2-4 TRBV15 CATSRGEGLAKNIQYF
once TRBJ2-7 TRBV5-4 CASRLDRGVSYEQYF
few TRBJ2-6 TRBV5-4 CASSDPGQSSGANVLTF
- TRBJ2-3 TRBV2 CASTQRSGGTDTQYF
- TRBJ1-2 TRBV9 CASSPAGAANYGYTF
- TRBJ2-7 TRBV5-1 CASSLEPGLAGVRVLEQYF
- TRBJ2-7 TRBV3-1/TRBV3-2 CASSRAETYEQYF
- TRBJ1-1 TRBV20-1 CSATETGENTEAFF
- TRBJ2-5 TRBV3-1/TRBV3-2 CASSSRGRQETQYF
- TRBJ1-4 TRBV19 CASSNPGQGSEKLFF
- TRBJ2-5 TRBV18 CASSPDRASETQYF
once TRBJ2-7 TRBV7-3 CASSESGSSYEQYF
- TRBJ2-2 TRBV5-4 CASSFGSRRDTGELFF
- TRBJ1-1 TRBV6-5 CASTPAGVAEAFF
- TRBJ1-3 TRBV28 CASSSPGTGAGNTIYF
- TRBJ2-7 TRBV10-3 CAISESYNIERNF
- TRBJ1-2 TRBV4-2 CASSQDASYYGYTF
- TRBJ2-1 TRBV10-3 CAISGGGSLAGGRNEQFF
- TRBJ1-5 TRBV15 CATSRDREVGNQPQHF
- TRBJ2-1 TRBV5-4 CASSLRERSSYNEQFF
- TRBJ2-5 TRBV7-9 CASSPPGVAGFQETQYF
- TRBJ2-7 TRBV5-5 CASSLGSPGPYEQYF
- TRBJ1-3 TRBV19 CASSITGTVAGNTIYF
- TRBJ1-2 TRBV6-1 CASSEGPPGTGRNYGYTF
- TRBJ1-5 TRBV7-6 CASSLDQGGSNQPQHF
- TRBJ2-7 TRBV19 CASSLSSGSSYEQYF
- TRBJ2-1 TRBV18 CASSPQTGSEQFF
- TRBJ2-7 TRBV7-2 CASSSRDRDYEQYF
- TRBJ2-1 TRBV12-5 CASGLSTRDYRYNEQFF
- TRBJ1-2 TRBV6-5 CASRLTGQGGYTF
few TRBJ1-5 TRBV19 CASSILRGYSPQHF
- TRBJ2-2 TRBV9 CASSSDGTGVGELFF
- TRBJ1-5 TRBV30 CAWSVRGSHQPQHF
few TRBJ1-5 TRBV6-5 CASRTGAYSNQPQHF
- TRBJ2-3 TRBV27 CASSPRLTSTDTQYF
- TRBJ2-3 TRBV24-1 CATSDFPFKGEGTDTQYF
- TRBJ2-7 TRBV29-1 CSAIPSGGIVPEQYF
- TRBJ2-7 TRBV18 CASSPMPPGEQYF
once TRBJ1-5 TRBV7-2 CASSFGTGMNQPQHF
- TRBJ1-6 TRBV25-1 CASSDHGGGRSPLHF
few TRBJ1-5 TRBV30 CAWGKQGARQPQHF
- TRBJ2-1 TRBV7-3 CASSLGQNNEQFF